A selection of T cell receptor beta chains follows, all from one sample in a study of blood T cell repertoires in COVID-19. Here immunoSEQ multiplex PCR was the method, and the copy in TCRdb shows in-frame clones only, minus some. The sample carries 140,000 or so clones, roughly 87% recorded once. The specimen sequenced was peripheral blood. The source of these receptors is a man between 65 and 80 years old with acute or convalescent COVID-19. CDR3s include the opening cysteine and the closing phenylalanine or tryptophan. D genes are given only for firm matches. The size of a clone is reported for some rows only, either as once, few or many, or as a class for expanded clones.

clone_size	v_call	j_call	d_call	cdr3_nt	cdr3_aa
once	TRBV7-8	TRBJ2-4	NA	TGTGCCAGCAGCCGAGGGACAAAGGGTTGGATAGCCAAAAACATTCAGTACTTC	CASSRGTKGWIAKNIQYF
once	TRBV5-1	TRBJ2-3	TRBD2	TGCGCCAGCAGCTTGCCTTTAGCGGGATCCACAGATACGCAGTATTTT	CASSLPLAGSTDTQYF
NA	TRBV28	TRBJ2-3	NA	TGTGCCAGCAGTCCGGAGGGAACAGATACGCAGTATTTT	CASSPEGTDTQYF
NA	TRBV27	TRBJ2-2	TRBD2	TGTGCCAGCACAGAAAGCGGGGGGGCCCGGGCCGGGGAGCTGTTTTTT	CASTESGGARAGELFF
NA	TRBV6-6	TRBJ2-1	NA	TGTGCCAGCACCCTAGGACAGTCATACAATGAGCAGTTCTTC	CASTLGQSYNEQFF
NA	TRBV28	TRBJ2-7	TRBD2	TGTGCCAGCAGTTCACCCCACTCCTGGGAGGGCCGCTACGAGCAGTACTTC	CASSSPHSWEGRYEQYF
NA	TRBV28	TRBJ1-4	TRBD1	TGTGCCAGCAGTCCTCGGGGACAGGGAAGTGAAAAACTGTTTTTT	CASSPRGQGSEKLFF
NA	TRBV3-1/TRBV3-2	TRBJ2-7	TRBD1	TGTGCCAGCAGCCAAACCGGGACAGAAGGCGAGCAGTACTTC	CASSQTGTEGEQYF
NA	TRBV3-1/TRBV3-2	TRBJ2-5	NA	TGTGCCAGCACCTCGTCCCAGGGGTACCAAGAGACCCAGTACTTC	CASTSSQGYQETQYF
NA	TRBV19	TRBJ1-4	TRBD1	TGTGCCAGTAGTGACAACAGGGGACCGACTAATGAAAAACTGTTTTTT	CASSDNRGPTNEKLFF
NA	TRBV21-1	TRBJ1-6	NA	TGTGCCAGCAGCATTTTGCAGGGGCGACAATCACCCCTCCACTTT	CASSILQGRQSPLHF
NA	TRBV7-9	TRBJ2-5	TRBD2	TGTGCCAGCAGCTTAATACGGCCAGCGGGGCAAGAGACCCAGTACTTC	CASSLIRPAGQETQYF
NA	TRBV5-4	TRBJ1-2	TRBD1	TGTGCCAGCAGCTTGGGACAGGGATGGGCTAAGGGCTACACCTTC	CASSLGQGWAKGYTF
NA	TRBV27	TRBJ1-2	NA	TGTGCCAGCAGTTTATTAGCTAACTATGGCTACACCTTC	CASSLLANYGYTF
NA	TRBV20-1	TRBJ2-1	TRBD2	TGCAGTGCTAGTTCCGCGGGAGGCCTTCAAACGAAGCAGTTCTTC	CSASSAGGLQTKQFF
NA	TRBV12-3/TRBV12-4	TRBJ1-5	NA	TGTGCCAGCAGCCCAGGGGGCAATCAGCCCCAGCATTTT	CASSPGGNQPQHF
NA	TRBV7-2	TRBJ1-5	TRBD1	TGTGCCAGCAGCTCTTCGACAGGGGCGCCCAATCAGCCCCAGCATTTT	CASSSSTGAPNQPQHF
NA	TRBV5-4	TRBJ2-7	NA	TGTGCCAGCAGCCGAGGCAGGGGGGAAGCCTACGAGCAGTACTTC	CASSRGRGEAYEQYF
once	TRBV28	TRBJ2-5	TRBD2	TGTGCCAGCAGTTTAAGGACTAGCCAAGAGACCCAGTACTTC	CASSLRTSQETQYF
NA	TRBV6-6	TRBJ2-2	TRBD1	TGTGCCAGCAGAAAATCCGGGACAGGGGTCACCGGGGAGCTGTTTTTT	CASRKSGTGVTGELFF